Shown below are 25 T cell receptor beta chains from a single sample sequenced in a study of cytomegalovirus exposure and HLA in healthy donors. The PCR had 60 Vbeta and 13 Jbeta primers. Only in-frame clones appear in the TCRdb table, and some are missing; sequencing was by immunoSEQ multiplex PCR. The profile shows 95,000 to 150,000 clones, 74% of them singletons. Sequenced: PBMCs. The receptor set was obtained from a woman aged 45-65 years in good health and CMV-seropositive.

This chain connects TRBV6-5 to TRBJ1-5; D may be TRBD1 (6 bases). Germline values: CDR1 MNHEY, CDR2 SVGAGI. CDR3 length: 13 residues. Trimming took off 8 bases at V and 5 bases at J, with 13 bases between the two ends. For the CDR3, the DNA is TGTGCCAGCGGGGCAGGGGACCATCAGCCCCAGCATTTT. Translation: CASGAGDHQPQHF.

The rearrangement links TRBV7-9 to TRBJ1-2; TRBD1 is a possible D gene (6 bases). The V gene's germline CDR1 is SEHNR and CDR2 FQNEAQ (reference sequence). Trimming removed 0 bases from V and 0 bases from J, with 14 bases in between. The CDR3 is made up of 17 amino acids. The CDR3 sequence: CASSLASRTAPNYGYTF. The CDR3 coding sequence is TGTGCCAGCAGCTTAGCGAGTAGGACAGCTCCTAACTATGGCTACACCTTC.

This clone was detected only once. The V call is TRBV7-8, the J call TRBJ1-4; D is possibly TRBD1 (5 bases). This CDR3 comprises 17 residues. CDR1 and CDR2 from the germline V gene are SGHVS and FQNEAQ. Trimming shortened V by 5 bases and J by 8 bases, and 24 bases separated the two germline ends. The CDR3 DNA reads as TGTGCCAGCAGCGTTAGAGGGGCCGGAGGGCTTGGGGAAAAACTGTTTTTT. Protein: CASSVRGAGGLGEKLFF.

V is TRBV19 and J is TRBJ2-3, with TRBD2 identical over 9 bases. Germline CDR1 and CDR2: LNHDA and SQIVND (reference sequence). The J segment lost 2 bases and the V segment lost 7 bases, leaving 4 bases of the junction unmatched. This CDR3 comprises 14 residues. For the CDR3, the DNA is TGTGCCAGTAAGGGCGGGGGGGTCACAGATACGCAGTATTTT. It yields the protein CASKGGGVTDTQYF.

V gene TRBV27 combines with J gene TRBJ2-5; D call uncertain. Judging by the DNA end, TRBJ2-7 fits better; the J call may be wrong. From germline, CDR1 is MNHEY and CDR2 SMNVEV (reference sequence). CDR3 length equals 14 residues. The CDR3 DNA reads as TGTGCCAGCAGTTTTACCTCTAACCCCTACGAGCAGTACTTC. Its translation: CASSFTSNPYEQYF.

This clone was observed a few times. The chain uses TRBV30 and TRBJ2-5; TRBD2 might be the D (7 bases). V was clipped by 0 bases and J by 4 bases, with 15 bases between them. This CDR3 contains 15 residues. Germline loops: CDR1 GTSNPN, CDR2 SVGIG (reference sequence). As DNA, the CDR3 is TGTGCCTGGAGTGTAGGGGGGGGCGGATTAGAGACCCAGTACTTC. Translated: CAWSVGGGGLETQYF.

The CDR3 loop reads CASSITSSYEQYF. CDR3 DNA sequence: TGTGCCAGTAGTATAACGAGCTCCTACGAGCAGTACTTC. V usage is TRBV19 and J usage is TRBJ2-7; D gene unclear. Between the trimmed V and J ends, which lost 2 bases and 0 bases, there was a span of 5 bases. The CDR3 contains 13 residues. Germline CDR1 LNHDA, CDR2 SQIVND (reference sequence).

The chain recombines TRBV9 with TRBJ2-1, with TRBD2 identical over 11 bases. CDR1 is SGDLS, CDR2 YYNGEE, per germline. The CDR3 consists of 20 residues. J was trimmed by 0 bases and V by 3 bases; bases with no gene match: 14. This CDR3 reads CASSAPQGLAEQSSYNEQFF. The CDR3 nucleotides are TGTGCCAGCAGCGCCCCCCAGGGACTAGCGGAACAGAGCTCCTACAATGAGCAGTTCTTC.

This clone occurred a few times. The V and J genes are TRBV11-2 and TRBJ2-1; 12 bases map to TRBD2. This CDR3 is built from 18 residues. Germline-derived CDR1 and CDR2 are SGHAT and FQNNGV. Trimming took 5 bases from V and 0 from J; bases not matched to a gene: 8. CDR3 residues: CASSRGLAGRRSYNEQFF. CDR3 in DNA: TGTGCCAGCAGCCGCGGACTAGCGGGGCGACGCTCCTACAATGAGCAGTTCTTC.

This clone was counted between two and nine times. This chain links TRBV11-1 with TRBJ2-3; possible D gene TRBD2, 5 bases. In germline, CDR1 is SGHAT, CDR2 FQDESV (reference sequence). Between the trimmed V and J ends, which lost 5 bases and 7 bases, there was a span of 13 bases. The CDR3 has 13 amino acids. CDR3 sequence: CASSPDGVNTQYF. CDR3 bases: TGTGCCAGCAGCCCGGACGGGGTAAATACGCAGTATTTT.

The rearrangement uses TRBV11-2 and TRBJ2-1; 7 nucleotides match TRBD2. J gave up 5 bases and V 5 bases, and 15 bases lay outside the gene matches. The CDR3 has 17 amino acids. CDR1 and CDR2 (germline): SGHAT, FQNNGV. The CDR3 loop reads CASSPREGPTRNNEQFF. The CDR3 DNA follows: TGTGCCAGCAGCCCCAGGGAGGGTCCGACGCGGAACAATGAGCAGTTCTTC. The entire variable domain, with the rest obtained from reference TRBV11-2 and TRBJ2-1, is as follows: EAGVAQSPRYKIIEKRQSVAFWCNPISGHATLYWYQQILGQGPKLLIQFQNNGVVDDSQLPKDRFSAERLKGVDSTLKIQPAKLEDSAVYLCASSPREGPTRNNEQFFGPGTRLTVL.

Concerning this clone itself: The junction differs from germline at one of its ends, possibly a read error. The rearrangement links TRBV7-9 to TRBJ2-1, with TRBD1 identical over 7 bases. This CDR3 is built from 14 residues. CDR1 and CDR2 from the germline V gene are SEHNR and FQNEAQ (reference sequence). The CDR3 protein is CSSSPRGGRHEQFF. For the CDR3, the DNA is TGTTCCAGCAGCCCGAGAGGGGGCCGGCATGAGCAGTTCTTC.

V is TRBV4-3 and J is TRBJ2-1; 7 bases line up with TRBD2. CDR3 length: 18 amino acids. Germline trimming cut 4 bases from V and 0 bases from J; bases unmatched to any gene: 12. The V gene's germline CDR1 is LGHNA and CDR2 YSLEER. CDR3 sequence: CASSPRFGGEGSYNEQFF. DNA for the CDR3: TGCGCCAGCAGCCCCCGTTTTGGGGGGGAGGGCTCCTACAATGAGCAGTTCTTC.

This clone has just a few counts. The chain employs TRBV27 and TRBJ2-1; 7 nucleotides match TRBD1. Trimming took 6 bases from V and 7 from J; bases not matched to a gene: 3. This CDR3 has 12 amino acids. The V gene's germline CDR1 is MNHEY and CDR2 SMNVEV (reference sequence). CDR3 region: CASSRQGNEQFF. The DNA of the CDR3 is TGTGCCAGCAGCCGACAGGGAAATGAGCAGTTCTTC.

Written as DNA, the CDR3 is TGTGCCATCAGTATCAGGGGGCCCCCGACCGGGGAGCTGTTTTTT. Translated: CAISIRGPPTGELFF. The rearrangement links TRBV10-3 to TRBJ2-2, with 8 bases matching TRBD1. The ends lost 5 bases at V and 5 bases at J; junction bases unmatched: 7. Germline-derived CDR1 and CDR2 are ENHRY and SYGVKD. This CDR3 has 15 residues.

J is TRBJ2-1 and V is TRBV27; D is perhaps TRBD2 (7 bases). Germline V gives CDR1 MNHEY, CDR2 SMNVEV (reference sequence). The CDR3 consists of 13 residues. Trimming took 7 bases from V and 4 from J, leaving 11 bases between them. CDR3 region: CASTQGGYNEQFF. CDR3 sequence (DNA): TGTGCCAGCACACAGGGAGGGTACAATGAGCAGTTCTTC.

J is TRBJ1-6 and V is TRBV18; 8 bases map to TRBD1. The CDR3 contains 14 residues. The junction had 5 bases not matched to a gene; V was cut back by 3 bases and J by 10 bases. Germline assignment: CDR1 KGHSH and CDR2 LQKENI. The CDR3 nucleotides read TGTGCCAGCTCACCCGGACAGGGTGAGTCACCCCTCCACTTT. This sequence encodes CASSPGQGESPLHF.

The chain is built from TRBV6-5 and TRBJ1-6; 9 positions agree with TRBD1. V gave up 2 bases and J gave up 6 bases; unmatched junction bases: 2. Germline-derived CDR1 and CDR2 are MNHEY and SVGAGI. The CDR3 length is 15 residues. The CDR3 coding sequence is TGTGCCAGCAGTTACGGACAGGGGTCTAATTCACCCCTCCACTTT. This translates into CASSYGQGSNSPLHF.

The V call is TRBV7-2, the J call TRBJ1-2; D call uncertain. Germline CDR1 SGHTA, CDR2 FQGNSA. This CDR3 is built from 16 residues. V lost 5 bases to trimming and J lost 4 bases, with 20 bases between them. CDR3 sequence: CASSRRSHPVGYGYTF. DNA for the CDR3: TGTGCCAGCAGCCGGAGGTCCCACCCGGTGGGCTATGGCTACACCTTC.

V is TRBV6-5 and J is TRBJ2-3, with TRBD1 identical over 10 bases. This CDR3 region has 14 residues. Germline V gene data show CDR1 as MNHEY and CDR2 as SVGAGI. V dropped 6 bases and J dropped 6; count of bases not matched to a gene: 6. The DNA of the CDR3 is TGTGCCAGCAGACCGGGACAGGGGTTTGATACGCAGTATTTT. This gives the protein CASRPGQGFDTQYF.

The V gene is TRBV28, the J gene TRBJ2-7, with 8 bases aligning to TRBD1. This CDR3 is built from 14 residues. V shed 4 bases and J 5 bases; nucleotides not matched to a gene: 7. Germline values: CDR1 MDHEN, CDR2 SYDVKM. CDR3 residues: CASSYTGGSHEQYF. The DNA for the CDR3 is TGTGCCAGCAGTTATACAGGGGGGTCCCACGAGCAGTACTTC. The full variable domain, in which reference TRBV28 and TRBJ2-7 provide the parts outside the CDR3, is DVKVTQSSRYLVKRTGEKVFLECVQDMDHENMFWYRQDPGLGLRLIYFSYDVKMKEKGDIPEGYSVSREKKERFSLILESASTNQTSMYLCASSYTGGSHEQYFGPGTRLTVT.

The J gene is TRBJ1-1, the V gene TRBV6-5, with TRBD1 matching 9 bases. Germline values: CDR1 MNHEY, CDR2 SVGAGI. The J segment lost 0 bases and the V segment lost 3 bases, leaving 5 bases of the junction unmatched. This CDR3 is 16 amino acids long. CDR3 amino acids: CASSYRGQGLNTEAFF. CDR3 in DNA: TGTGCCAGCAGTTATAGGGGACAGGGTTTGAACACTGAAGCTTTCTTT.

The chain couples TRBV19 to TRBJ2-7; 12 bases are a match to TRBD1. The V and J ends lost 6 bases and 3 bases, in that order; junction bases with no gene match: 6. Germline CDR1 LNHDA, CDR2 SQIVND (reference sequence). CDR3 length: 15 amino acids. The DNA of the CDR3 is TGTGCCAGTAGCCATGGGACAGGGGGCTTCTACGAGCAGTACTTC. This gives the protein CASSHGTGGFYEQYF.

The chain has TRBV4-2 and TRBJ2-3, with 8 positions matching TRBD1. The ends lost 1 base at V and 0 bases at J; junction bases unmatched: 3. There are 16 residues in the CDR3. The V gene's germline CDR1 is LGHNA and CDR2 YNFKEQ. For the CDR3, the DNA is TGTGCCAGCAGCCAAGGCCGGGACAGGAGCACAGATACGCAGTATTTT. Translation gives CASSQGRDRSTDTQYF.

The chain combines TRBV15 with TRBJ2-7, with 7 positions matching TRBD1. Germline trimming cut 3 bases from V and 2 bases from J; bases unmatched to any gene: 4. This CDR3 is built from 14 residues. Germline V gene sequence: CDR1 LNHNV, CDR2 YYDKDF (reference sequence). In DNA form, the CDR3 reads TGTGCCACCAGCAGCCCGGGACAGACCTACGAGCAGTACTTC. It yields the protein CATSSPGQTYEQYF.